Detailed here is one TCR beta chain. The target antigen is unknown. Adults of Caucasian background living in Nashville, Tennessee made up all donors. The data stem from a study of shared clonotypes between healthy human individuals. Findings and caveats of the study: Though the depth was large, rarefaction showed that sorted-subset sequencing was incomplete. Investigators expected sequencing depth to affect clonotype sharing among donors.

Every subset had its genomic DNA shared out evenly among several immunoSEQ plates. Generated by immunoSEQ multiplex PCR, the TCRdb table keeps only in-frame clones and is missing some. The data hold about 1,500,000 clones, with around 97% observed a single time. Between the trimmed V and J ends, which lost 1 base and 1 base, there was a span of 8 bases. The germline CDR1 and CDR2 sequences are LNHDA and SQIVND (reference sequence). The CDR3 contains 14 residues. This chain uses TRBV19 with TRBJ2-7, with D possibly matching TRBD2 (6 bases). The sample taken for sequencing was naive CD4+ T cells sorted from blood. The subset: CD45RA+ positively selected. The sequence derives from a man aged 30 to 45 in good health. The CDR3 sequence is CASSIAGLSYEQYF. For the CDR3, the DNA is TGTGCCAGTAGTATAGCGGGACTGTCCTACGAGCAGTACTTC. Combining the CDR3 with reference TRBV19 and TRBJ2-7 gives the whole variable domain DGGITQSPKYLFRKEGQNVTLSCEQNLNHDAMYWYRQDPGQGLRLIYYSQIVNDFQKGDIAEGYSVSREKKESFPLTVTSAQKNPTAFYLCASSIAGLSYEQYFGPGTRLTVT.